One T cell receptor (beta chain) is described in this entry. The antigen remains undetermined. This entry is derived from a study of graft-versus-host responses after intestinal transplantation. Clones were sequenced by immunoSEQ multiplex PCR, and TCRdb holds only the in-frame ones, with some missing. The data contain fewer than 110,000 clones, about 91% of them singletons. General study results and limits: Analysis identified GvH clones in recipient marrow, with some appearing first in ileum or blood.

CDR1 and CDR2 from the germline V gene are SEHNR and FQNEAQ (reference sequence). There are 17 residues in the CDR3. Trimming cost V 3 bases and J 4 bases, with 19 bases left between them. The V and J genes are TRBV7-9 and TRBJ2-1; D gene unclear. The TCR was taken from a human donor who was the organ donor for an intestinal transplant. This material consisted of unstimulated CD4+ T cells sorted from spleen or lymph node cells, taken before transplant. The CDR3 bases are TGTGCCAGCAGCTTTCGAGATAGCCCCAACTTTTACAATGAGCAGTTCTTC. It encodes CASSFRDSPNFYNEQFF.